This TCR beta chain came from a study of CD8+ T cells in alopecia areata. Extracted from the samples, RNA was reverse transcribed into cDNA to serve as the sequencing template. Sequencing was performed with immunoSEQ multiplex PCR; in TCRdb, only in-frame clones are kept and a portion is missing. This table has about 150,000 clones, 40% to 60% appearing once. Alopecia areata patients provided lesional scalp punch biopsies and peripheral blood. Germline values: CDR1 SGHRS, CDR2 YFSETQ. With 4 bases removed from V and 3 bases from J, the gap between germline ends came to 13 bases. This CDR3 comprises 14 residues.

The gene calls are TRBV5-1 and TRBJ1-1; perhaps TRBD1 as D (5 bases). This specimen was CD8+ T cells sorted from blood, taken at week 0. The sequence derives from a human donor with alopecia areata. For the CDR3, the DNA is TGCGCCAGCAGCCCCGGGGGGACGGACACTGAAGCTTTCTTT. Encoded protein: CASSPGGTDTEAFF.